A selection of T cell receptor beta chains follows, all from one sample in a study of T cell responses to AZD1222 COVID-19 vaccine. TCRdb's copy holds only in-frame clones and misses some; the assay was immunoSEQ multiplex PCR. The sample has some 140,000 clones; around nine tenths are singletons. The starting material was peripheral blood, obtained on day 0 of AZD1222 vaccination. The origin of the receptors is an adult in good health. Each CDR3 is given without its conserved first and last residue. Each record gives: V gene, J gene, CDR3 protein.

V: TRBV2; J: TRBJ1-3; CDR3: ASQSSGRGLGGNTIY
V: TRBV4-2; J: TRBJ1-6; CDR3: ASSQVGESPLH
V: TRBV28; J: TRBJ1-5; CDR3: ASSNRAHSQPQH
V: TRBV28; J: TRBJ2-1; CDR3: ASSFDGGSSYNEQF
V: TRBV4-1; J: TRBJ1-2; CDR3: ASSQERAQETSRGFYGYT
V: TRBV7-3; J: TRBJ2-2; CDR3: ASSRDRTDTGELF
V: TRBV6-2/TRBV6-3; J: TRBJ1-1; CDR3: ASSYLTGHRKNTEAF
V: TRBV6-6; J: TRBJ1-1; CDR3: AIAGQLTEAF
V: TRBV7-9; J: TRBJ1-1; CDR3: ASSSPRGRANTEAF
V: TRBV10-3; J: TRBJ1-5; CDR3: AIRDVISNQPQH
V: TRBV7-8; J: TRBJ1-5; CDR3: ASSLRRSIGIQPQH
V: TRBV11-2; J: TRBJ1-2; CDR3: ASSLGTYYGYT
V: TRBV20-1; J: TRBJ2-5; CDR3: SARAQETQY